What follows describes a single TCR beta chain. The data derive from a study of blood T cell repertoires in COVID-19. The overall study: Whether acute or convalescent, the COVID-19 samples came from the United States, Italy and Spain. The cDNA or gDNA used as material had been derived from T cells, B-cell-depleted T cells, or PBMCs.

Authors' methods: Estimates of nucleated cell counts were drawn from the amplification of reference gene primers. Sequencing used immunoSEQ multiplex PCR; TCRdb keeps in-frame clones, though not all of them. V, J and clone size reflect that table, while D and trimming were determined from the DNA. The repertoire has 50,000 to 70,000 clones, just under 90% of them found once; the top ten carry approximately 8.8%. The CDR3 is 22 residues long. The sequenced sample consisted of peripheral blood. This TCR was recovered from a human donor with active COVID-19. The donor label of this sample is uncertain. The chain links TRBV21-1 to TRBJ2-1; the table's D gene call, TRBD2, was not cross checked with the DNA. TRBV21-1 is marked as a pseudogene. The CDR3 DNA sequence: TGTGCCAGCAGCAAAGTCGTCCAATTTGGGGGACTAGCGGGAGGTCGTAACAATGAGCAGTTCTTC. This gives the protein CASSKVVQFGGLAGGRNNEQFF.